The 2 T cell receptor beta chains below were found in one sample sequenced in a study of T-cell reconstitution after alpha-beta-depleted transplantation in children (dated by TCRdb to the mid-2010s). The library was made by PCR. TCRdb names Illumina HiSeq 2500 as the instrument used. To normalize quantification of the TCRbeta repertoire, the TCR libraries were built with molecular barcoding that relied on unique molecular identifiers. TCRdb reprocessed the public reads (quality trimming at Q25 with fastp, clone calling with MiXCR) and kept in-frame beta chains. CDR3 protein duplicates are merged, each entry listing the most common genes and DNA. This sample comprises hundreds of thousands of distinct CDR3 sequences, around 15% of them detected only once. The ten biggest clones cover approximately 44% of the sample. What this sample's treatment or condition label stands for: allogeneic hematopoietic cell transplantation with graft depleted of TCRalphabeta T cells and CD19 B cells.

The sample here was PBMCs, mostly from graft donor cells, taken 360 days after TCRalphabeta/CD19-depleted stem cell transplant. These TCRs come from a male patient between 2 and 15 years old who had a stem cell transplant for acute lymphoblastic leukemia, so the T cells may come from the graft donor.

This clonotype was counted at least ten times. This rearrangement joins TRBV21-1 to TRBJ2-1; TRBD2 is taken as the D call from the table, unchecked against the DNA. TRBV21-1 is given as a pseudogene. The CDR3 has 16 residues. For the CDR3, the DNA is TGTGCCAGCAGTCCCAAAGGACTAACCTTCTACAATGAGCAGTTCTTC. Translated: CASSPKGLTFYNEQFF.

The chain uses TRBV6-1 and TRBJ2-1, with D perhaps matching TRBD1 (9 bases). Germline CDR1 MNHNS, CDR2 SASEGT. The CDR3 is 20 residues long. V was pared by 2 bases and J by 5 bases, with 28 bases between. The CDR3 sequence: CASSERGTSYTRQGDNEQFF. The CDR3 DNA reads as TGTGCCAGCAGTGAACGGGGGACTAGTTATACTCGACAGGGGGACAATGAGCAGTTCTTC.